The 6 T cell receptor beta chains below come from one sample, sequenced in a study of T cell responses to AZD1222 COVID-19 vaccine. The method was immunoSEQ multiplex PCR; TCRdb's version includes in-frame clones alone and lacks a portion of them. The sample lists over 150,000 clones, approximately 93% occurring once. Here the sequenced sample was peripheral blood, taken 28 days after the second AZD1222 dose. All receptors derive from an adult who received the AZD1222 COVID-19 vaccine.

This rearrangement joins TRBV5-5 to TRBJ1-6; D remains ambiguous. Germline V gene data show CDR1 as SGHKS and CDR2 as YYEKEE (reference sequence). CDR3 length: 15 amino acids. Trimming took 4 bases from V and 8 from J, leaving 16 bases between them. This CDR3 reads CASSPGGGWDSPLHF. The CDR3, as DNA: TGTGCCAGCAGCCCCGGAGGAGGGTGGGATTCACCCCTCCACTTT.

The chain recombines TRBV9 with TRBJ1-1; 7 bases are a match to TRBD1. Trimming at V came to 2 bases and at J to 12 bases, leaving 10 bases not matched to a gene. The V gene's germline CDR1 is SGDLS and CDR2 YYNGEE. The CDR3 sequence is 13 residues long. The CDR3 coding sequence is TGTGCCAGCAGCGTTGAGGCCCAGGGGGAAACTTTCTTT. It is translated as CASSVEAQGETFF.

The chain has TRBV7-2 and TRBJ2-2; D is perhaps TRBD1 (6 bases). Germline V gives CDR1 SGHTA, CDR2 FQGNSA. The CDR3 sequence is 15 residues long. V gave up 1 base and J gave up 1 base, with 7 bases separating them. In DNA, the CDR3 is TGTGCCAGCAGCTTAGGGGGGCAGAACACCGGGGAGCTGTTTTTT. This encodes CASSLGGQNTGELFF.

The chain recombines TRBV7-9 with TRBJ2-5; 11 nucleotides align to TRBD2. The length of the CDR3 is 15 residues. The germline gives CDR1 SEHNR, CDR2 FQNEAQ (reference sequence). With V trimmed by 5 bases and J by 6 bases, 8 bases remained unmatched. The CDR3, as DNA: TGTGCCAGCAGCGCGTTAGCGGGGGGGCCGAAGACCCAGTACTTC. Translated, it gives CASSALAGGPKTQYF.

This chain links TRBV7-6 with TRBJ2-3, with a possible D match to TRBD1 (6 bases). V lost 2 bases, J lost 2 bases, and 8 bases lay in between. CDR1 is SGHVS and CDR2 is FNYEAQ in the germline V gene. The CDR3 has 14 residues. This CDR3 reads CASSLRDNTDTQYF. As DNA, the CDR3 is TGTGCCAGCAGCTTAAGGGACAACACAGATACGCAGTATTTT. Complete variable domain (other parts from reference TRBV7-6 and TRBJ2-3): GAGVSQSPRYKVTKRGQDVALRCDPISGHVSLYWYRQALGQGPEFLTYFNYEAQQDKSGLPNDRFSAERPEGSISTLTIQRTEQRDSAMYRCASSLRDNTDTQYFGPGTRLTVL.

The chain uses TRBV18 and TRBJ2-7; D not resolved. The V end was cut by 2 bases, the J end by 0 bases, with 8 bases between. The germline gives CDR1 KGHSH, CDR2 LQKENI. This CDR3 comprises 14 residues. CDR3 nucleotide sequence: TGTGCCAGCTCACCAGGCAGCAGCTCCTACGAGCAGTACTTC. Amino acid sequence: CASSPGSSSYEQYF.